The clone carrying this TCR beta chain was found a few times. Its target is unknown. V was shortened by 8 bases and J by 2 bases, with 9 bases between the two germline ends. Germline CDR1 is GTSNPN and CDR2 is SVGIG (reference sequence). This CDR3 is built from 11 residues. Sequencing was performed with immunoSEQ multiplex PCR; in TCRdb, only in-frame clones are kept and a portion is missing. The data show 90,000 to 150,000 clones, roughly 89% seen once. This specimen comes from a study of T cell responses to AZD1222 COVID-19 vaccine. Study-wide results and caveats: Unmutated variant regions reportedly attract nearly half of all spike-specific TCRs.

This sample comprised peripheral blood, obtained on day 0 of AZD1222 vaccination. This receptor was identified in an adult in good health. V usage is TRBV30 and J usage is TRBJ1-1; a possible D gene is TRBD1 (6 bases). The CDR3 region has the DNA TGTGCCGGGGGGGCTAACACTGAAGCTTTCTTT. Protein product: CAGGANTEAFF.